This TCR beta chain was sequenced during a study of blood T cell repertoires in COVID-19. Study background: Samples representing acute and convalescent COVID-19 were sourced from the United States, Italy and Spain. The analysed material was cDNA or gDNA that came from T cells, B-cell-depleted T cells, or PBMCs.

Source study methods: Reference gene primer amplification in the assay estimated nucleated cell counts. TCRdb's table, derived via immunoSEQ multiplex PCR, lists solely in-frame clones and lacks some. That table gives V, J and clone size, and the DNA gave D and trimming. The table shows 280,000 or so clones, with more than 75% occurring only once. Germline loops: CDR1 SGHRS, CDR2 YFSETQ. Trimming at V came to 4 bases and at J to 4 bases, leaving 8 bases not matched to a gene. The CDR3 consists of 15 residues. The chain combines TRBV5-1 with TRBJ2-3; 8 bases fit TRBD2. The sequenced material came from peripheral blood. The TCR was taken from a woman in her twenties or thirties who had recovered from COVID-19. This CDR3 reads CASSLTAGGADTQYF. In DNA, the CDR3 is TGCGCCAGCAGCCTGACGGCCGGGGGGGCAGATACGCAGTATTTT.